The clone carrying this T cell receptor beta chain occurred once. Its target is unknown. This specimen comes from a study of OX40 agonist ivuxolimab in advanced cancers. Study findings and constraints: Low normalized T-cell clonal expansion was additionally recorded for some nonresponders. CD8+ T cells (on average) carried more expanded clones than CD4+ T cells.

Sequencing was performed with immunoSEQ multiplex PCR; in TCRdb, only in-frame clones are kept and a portion is missing. The sample includes about 140,000 clones, around 93% of them seen just once. Blood specimens came from baseline, cycle 4 day 1, and cycle 7 day 1. The clonotype comes from an adult with an advanced solid tumor such as melanoma, head and neck, liver or kidney cancer. The sequencing used CD4+ or CD8+ T cells sorted from blood, collected in a trial of the OX40 agonist ivuxolimab.

CDR3 in DNA: TGTGCCAGCAGCGTAGGGCAGAGGGTGGGGTACCAAGAGACCCAGTACTTC. Its protein product is CASSVGQRVGYQETQYF. V gene TRBV9 combines with J gene TRBJ2-5, with a tentative D call TRBD2 (5 bases). The CDR3 runs to 17 residues. With 0 bases removed from V and 0 bases from J, the gap between germline ends came to 15 bases. Germline V gives CDR1 SGDLS, CDR2 YYNGEE.